Below, 15 T cell receptor beta chains from the same sample are listed, as sequenced in a study of CD8+CD57+ T cells in acquired aplastic anemia. Those patients picked for sequencing had displayed CD8+CD57+ cell expansion on flow cytometry. TCR beta VDJ and CDR3 profiles were obtained from a genomic DNA template. TCRdb fed the reads into MiXCR, producing one record per CDR3 protein. The table has approximately 220,000 distinct CDR3 sequences, about half seen once; the top ten hold about 20%. Sequencing input: sorted CD4+, CD8+, or CD8+CD57+ T cells (not recorded which) from PBMCs. The receptors stem from a human donor with aplastic anemia.

V usage is TRBV7-9 and J usage is TRBJ1-1, with D perhaps matching TRBD1 (5 bases). V was trimmed by 5 bases and J by 5 bases, leaving 18 bases between them. CDR3 length: 15 residues. CDR1 and CDR2 from the germline V gene are SEHNR and FQNEAQ (reference sequence). In DNA form, the CDR3 reads TGTGCCAGCAGCCTTTCCGGGGCGCGGATGACTGAAGCTTTCTTT. Its translation: CASSLSGARMTEAFF.

The chain couples TRBV5-1 to TRBJ2-3; 10 bases match TRBD2. The CDR3 runs 17 residues. Germline CDR1 reads SGHRS; CDR2 reads YFSETQ. Trimming took 4 bases from V and 3 from J; bases not matched to a gene: 11. CDR3 loop: CASSASSGGAGTDTQYF. The DNA of the CDR3 is TGCGCCAGCAGCGCGTCTAGCGGGGGCGCCGGGACAGATACGCAGTATTTT.

On this clonotype itself: This clone may be a read error of a much larger clone one base away. The chain carries TRBV2 and TRBJ1-2; D not certain. The CDR3 sequence is 17 residues long. Germline V gene sequence: CDR1 SNHLY, CDR2 FYNNEI. Between the trimmed V and J ends, which lost 6 bases and 7 bases, there was a span of 27 bases. The CDR3 nucleotides read TGTGCCAGCAGGCCCCAAGGGTCGACACTCCCCGCGGGTGGCTACACCTTC. It codes for CASRPQGSTLPAGGYTF.

V gene TRBV11-2 combines with J gene TRBJ2-7, with 9 bases matching TRBD1. Germline lookup yields CDR1 SGHAT and CDR2 FQNNGV. V trimming: 5 bases; J trimming: 1 base; junction bases outside the gene matches: 6. CDR3 length equals 15 residues. Here the CDR3 DNA reads TGTGCCAGCAGCATCACGGACAGGGGATCCTACGAGCAGTACTTC. Translation gives CASSITDRGSYEQYF.

The J gene is TRBJ2-7, the V gene TRBV24-1, with D perhaps matching TRBD1 (5 bases). Trimming cost V 4 bases and J 1 base, with 10 bases left between them. Germline V CDR1 and CDR2: KGHDR, SFDVKD. This CDR3 has 14 residues. Here the CDR3 DNA reads TGTGCCACCAGTGACAACAGGACGTCCTACGAGCAGTACTTC. Amino acids: CATSDNRTSYEQYF.

The gene calls are TRBV7-6 and TRBJ2-7, with 10 bases identical to TRBD2. The CDR3 runs to 16 residues. With V trimmed by 4 bases and J by 6 bases, 12 bases remained unmatched. CDR1 SGHVS and CDR2 FNYEAQ come from the germline V gene. The CDR3 protein is CASSSLASGGGGEQYF. The CDR3, as DNA: TGTGCCAGCAGCTCGCTGGCTAGCGGGGGAGGTGGCGAGCAGTACTTC. Filled out from reference TRBV7-6 and TRBJ2-7, the complete variable domain reads GAGVSQSPRYKVTKRGQDVALRCDPISGHVSLYWYRQALGQGPEFLTYFNYEAQQDKSGLPNDRFSAERPEGSISTLTIQRTEQRDSAMYRCASSSLASGGGGEQYFGPGTRLTVT.

The sample holds many counts of this clonotype. The J gene is TRBJ2-3, the V gene TRBV7-9, with 9 positions matching TRBD2. Per the germline V gene, CDR1 is SEHNR and CDR2 is FQNEAQ (reference sequence). The CDR3 contains 16 residues. After removal of 0 bases from V and 1 base from J, the junction contained 2 bases not matched to a gene. CDR3 in amino acids: CASSLATSGRTDTQYF. The CDR3 coding sequence is TGTGCCAGCAGCTTAGCAACTAGCGGGCGCACAGATACGCAGTATTTT.

V and J are TRBV10-3 and TRBJ1-1, with D possibly being TRBD1 (5 bases). The germline V gene encodes CDR1 ENHRY and CDR2 SYGVKD. Trimming left V 2 bases short and J 4 bases short, with 17 bases between. This CDR3 is 16 amino acids long. The CDR3 region has the DNA TGTGCCATCAGTGAGAAGGGGAATGTACGAGGCACTGAAGCTTTCTTT. Its protein product is CAISEKGNVRGTEAFF.

This sequence joins TRBV29-1 and TRBJ2-7; TRBD2 is a possible D gene (6 bases). The CDR3 has 12 residues. Trimming stripped 6 bases from V and 5 bases from J, with 14 bases between. CDR1 and CDR2 from the germline V gene are SQVTM and ANQGSEA. The CDR3 DNA reads TGCAGCGTCAGCGGGCTCGTCAACGAGCAGTACTTC. Its protein is CSVSGLVNEQYF.

A few counts support this clonotype. The rearrangement joins TRBV6-1 to TRBJ1-1, with D perhaps TRBD1 (5 bases). Trimming cost V 7 bases and J 6 bases, with 15 bases left between them. In germline, CDR1 is MNHNS, CDR2 SASEGT. The CDR3 consists of 13 residues. The CDR3 reads CASTPAAGAEAFF. The CDR3 DNA is TGTGCCAGCACCCCCGCGGCGGGGGCTGAAGCTTTCTTT.

At least ten counts were recorded for this clonotype. The chain links TRBV7-8 to TRBJ2-7, with TRBD1 matching 7 bases. The germline gives CDR1 SGHVS, CDR2 FQNEAQ. CDR3 length: 18 amino acids. The ends lost 3 bases at V and 1 base at J; junction bases unmatched: 15. The CDR3 DNA is TGTGCCAGCAGCTTTCATCCAGACGGGACAGCCCTTTCCTACGAGCAGTACGTC. It yields the protein CASSFHPDGTALSYEQYV.

This sequence joins TRBV24-1 and TRBJ2-3; perhaps TRBD2 as D (5 bases). V was pared by 1 base and J by 11 bases, with 21 bases between. The CDR3 has 16 residues. CDR1 KGHDR and CDR2 SFDVKD come from the germline V gene. In DNA form, the CDR3 reads TGTGCCACCAGTGATTTCGGGGAAAGTATTACCAAAAGGCAGTATTTT. Protein product: CATSDFGESITKRQYF.

This clonotype was detected only once. This chain connects TRBV7-2 to TRBJ1-1, with 8 nucleotides matching TRBD1. The ends lost 10 bases at V and 4 bases at J; junction bases unmatched: 11. This CDR3 has 14 amino acids. Germline CDR1 and CDR2: SGHTA and FQGNSA. The CDR3 region is CATDQTGDGTEAFF. For the CDR3, the DNA is TGTGCCACCGATCAGACAGGGGATGGCACTGAAGCTTTCTTT.

The chain uses TRBV7-9 and TRBJ1-2, with D hard to call. Germline CDR1 reads SEHNR; CDR2 reads FQNEAQ (reference sequence). Trimming took off 1 base at V and 4 bases at J, with 7 bases between the two ends. The CDR3 covers 13 residues. The CDR3 reads CASSLEVPYGYTF. CDR3 DNA: TGTGCCAGCAGCTTAGAGGTGCCCTATGGCTACACCTTC. Full variable domain (outside the CDR3, taken from reference TRBV7-9 and TRBJ1-2): DTGVSQNPRHKITKRGQNVTFRCDPISEHNRLYWYRQTLGQGPEFLTYFQNEAQLEKSRLLSDRFSAERPKGSFSTLEIQRTEQGDSAMYLCASSLEVPYGYTFGSGTRLTVV.

This clonotype has a single count. As DNA, the CDR3 is TGTGCCAGCAGCGTAGCTCAGCGGGGGGGCGGGGATACGCAGTATTTT. Its translation: CASSVAQRGGGDTQYF. This sequence joins TRBV9 and TRBJ2-3; 10 bases line up with TRBD2. Germline trimming cut 0 bases from V and 6 bases from J; bases unmatched to any gene: 7. CDR1 SGDLS and CDR2 YYNGEE come from the germline V gene. The CDR3 extends over 16 amino acids. The whole variable domain, remainder taken from reference TRBV9 and TRBJ2-3, is DSGVTQTPKHLITATGQRVTLRCSPRSGDLSVYWYQQSLDQGLQFLIQYYNGEERAKGNILERFSAQQFPDLHSELNLSSLELGDSALYFCASSVAQRGGGDTQYFGPGTRLTVL.